The TCR beta chain under discussion was sequenced for a study of CD8 T cells in ankylosing spondylitis. V lost 1 base and J lost 8, with 14 bases in between. This CDR3 is 13 amino acids long. The germline CDR1 and CDR2 sequences are DFQATT and SNEGSKA (reference sequence). Quantitative 5'-RACE was performed with molecular barcodes, and it yielded the TCR beta libraries. TCRdb re-called the 5' RACE reads with MiXCR, one entry per CDR3 protein. The data contain under 450,000 distinct CDR3 sequences, 15% to 20% of them singletons. Study-wide points: Reported data indicate significant enrichment of disease-linked clones within matched ankylosing spondylitis synovial fluid. For ankylosing spondylitis blood, a TCR beta motif of fewer than 10 highly homologous variants appeared characteristic. Some of the motif variants had earlier been found in reactive arthritis patients' fluid and blood. The authors found the disease-linked clones to be CD8+ and relatively rare in peripheral blood.

Comment on this clonotype: Its antigen is not identified.

This rearrangement joins TRBV20-1 to TRBJ1-2; no clear D. The source of this sequence is a male donor with ankylosing spondylitis. Sequencing was performed on blood, either unsorted or a sorted T cell fraction (not recorded which). Here the CDR3 DNA reads TGCAGTGCTAGAGGTTCGGGGTTGGAAGGCTACACCTTC. This encodes CSARGSGLEGYTF.